Listed below are T cell receptor beta chains from one sample, sequenced in a study of T-cell reconstitution after alpha-beta-depleted transplantation in children. One entry per CDR3 protein, called by TCRdb with MiXCR from the PCR reads. The sample includes about 78,000 distinct CDR3 sequences, 11% to 15% of them seen just once. The source was PBMCs, mostly from graft donor cells, collected 180 days after TCRalphabeta/CD19-depleted stem cell transplant. The receptors come from a male patient aged 2-9 years who had a stem cell transplant for acute lymphoblastic leukemia, so the T cells may come from the graft donor. CDR3s include the opening cysteine and the closing phenylalanine or tryptophan. A D gene is named only where the DNA matches it firmly. Rows give clone size only sometimes, using once, few, many, or a class for an expanded clone.

length,V,D,size,J,CDR3,DNA
15,TRBV9,TRBD2,-,TRBJ2-7,CASSVSGGYSYEQYF,TGTGCCAGCAGCGTGTCGGGGGGATACTCCTACGAGCAGTACTTC
14,TRBV29-1,TRBD2,many,TRBJ2-7,CSVARDGGDDEQYF,TGCAGCGTTGCCCGGGACGGGGGGGACGACGAGCAGTACTTC
14,TRBV5-1,-,-,TRBJ2-2,CASRLASNTGELFF,TGCGCCAGCCGGCTAGCGTCGAACACCGGGGAGCTGTTTTTT
13,TRBV7-6,-,-,TRBJ2-5,CASSPWGQATQYF,TGTGCCAGCAGCCCCTGGGGGCAAGCGACCCAGTACTTC
15,TRBV11-2,TRBD2,-,TRBJ2-7,CASSVLAGAAGEQYF,TGTGCCAGCAGCGTCCTAGCGGGGGCCGCCGGCGAGCAGTACTTC
14,TRBV12-3/TRBV12-4,-,medium-sized,TRBJ1-2,CASSPQGLNYGYTF,TGTGCCAGCAGTCCACAGGGCCTAAACTATGGCTACACCTTC
15,TRBV7-9,-,few,TRBJ2-3,CASSFRPRGTDTQYF,TGTGCCAGCAGCTTTCGGCCCCGAGGCACAGATACGCAGTATTTT
15,TRBV5-1,-,-,TRBJ2-2,CASSLGRINTGELFF,TGCGCCAGCAGCTTGGGCCGGATCAACACCGGGGAGCTGTTTTTT
13,TRBV7-2,-,-,TRBJ1-5,CASSYELYQPQHF,TGTGCCAGCAGCTACGAACTTTATCAGCCCCAGCATTTT
15,TRBV20-1,-,-,TRBJ2-1,CSAPTSKAFYNEQFF,TGCAGTGCGCCCACTAGCAAAGCTTTCTACAATGAGCAGTTCTTC
15,TRBV11-1,-,-,TRBJ2-3,CASSLFVTSPDTQYF,TGTGCCAGCAGCTTGTTCGTGACTAGTCCAGATACGCAGTATTTT
13,TRBV6-5,-,-,TRBJ1-2,CASSYGTNYGYTF,TGTGCCAGCAGTTACGGTACTAACTATGGCTACACCTTC
13,TRBV9,-,many,TRBJ2-7,CASSSMPPYEQYF,TGTGCCAGCAGCTCTATGCCGCCCTACGAGCAGTACTTC
14,TRBV20-1,-,-,TRBJ1-3,CSARVGVWGQALYF,TGCAGTGCTAGAGTTGGTGTCTGGGGGCAGGCCCTATATTTT
13,TRBV28,-,few,TRBJ2-5,CASSLMTAETQYF,TGTGCCAGCAGTTTGATGACAGCAGAGACCCAGTACTTC
12,TRBV20-1,-,-,TRBJ2-5,CSATGRQETQYF,TGCAGTGCTACCGGGCGCCAAGAGACCCAGTACTTC
17,TRBV6-2/TRBV6-3,TRBD2,once,TRBJ2-5,CASSYQTSGRARETQYF,TGTGCCAGCAGTTACCAGACTAGCGGGAGGGCCAGAGAGACCCAGTACTTC
14,TRBV20-1,TRBD2,few,TRBJ2-7,CSANSGGVLYEQYF,TGCAGTGCCAATAGCGGGGGGGTCCTCTACGAGCAGTACTTC
13,TRBV5-5,TRBD1,many,TRBJ1-2,CASSSGTGEGYTF,TGTGCCAGCAGCTCCGGGACAGGGGAAGGCTACACCTTC
15,TRBV4-1,-,-,TRBJ2-5,CASSQIGGPGGTQYF,TGCGCCAGCAGCCAGATCGGGGGCCCGGGGGGGACCCAGTACTTC
17,TRBV6-5,-,few,TRBJ1-2,CASSYLKGAIGAYGYTF,TGTGCCAGCAGTTACTTAAAAGGCGCCATCGGAGCCTATGGCTACACCTTC
14,TRBV7-2,-,-,TRBJ1-1,CASSRIIRRDEAFF,TGTGCCAGCAGCCGTATAATCAGACGAGATGAAGCTTTCTTT
12,TRBV29-1,-,few,TRBJ1-1,CSVVPGNTEAFF,TGCAGCGTTGTACCGGGTAACACTGAAGCTTTCTTT
14,TRBV20-1,TRBD2,-,TRBJ2-1,CSARRLAGYNEQFF,TGCAGTGCTAGAAGACTAGCGGGGTACAATGAGCAGTTCTTC
15,TRBV5-6,-,few,TRBJ2-7,CASHPRGKISYEQYF,TGTGCCAGCCACCCTCGGGGTAAAATCTCCTACGAGCAGTACTTC
15,TRBV20-1,-,few,TRBJ2-1,CSARDHVGLHNRQFF,TGCAGTGCTAGAGATCATGTGGGCCTCCACAATCGGCAGTTCTTC
14,TRBV6-2/TRBV6-3,-,-,TRBJ2-5,CASRDGRLQETQYF,TGTGCCAGCAGAGATGGACGGCTACAAGAGACCCAGTACTTC
11,TRBV5-6,-,many,TRBJ2-5,CASSFQETQYF,TGTGCCAGCAGCTTCCAGGAGACCCAGTACTTC
15,TRBV15,-,-,TRBJ2-5,CATSTSRGRAKTQYF,TGTGCCACCAGCACCTCTAGGGGGAGGGCCAAGACCCAGTACTTC
16,TRBV9,TRBD2,few,TRBJ2-1,CASSVGRTSGSDEQFF,TGTGCCAGCAGCGTAGGCCGGACTAGCGGGAGCGATGAGCAGTTCTTC
14,TRBV7-9,-,-,TRBJ2-7,CASSLAIRSGEQYF,TGTGCCAGCAGCTTAGCAATTCGGTCGGGGGAGCAGTACTTC
12,TRBV7-2,-,few,TRBJ2-7,CASSTRAYEQYF,TGTGCCAGCAGCACCCGAGCCTACGAGCAGTACTTC
14,TRBV18,-,-,TRBJ1-5,CASSPGQDNQPQHF,TGTGCCAGCTCACCGGGGCAAGACAATCAGCCCCAGCATTTT
15,TRBV20-1,-,-,TRBJ1-5,CSAGRQVLSNQPQHF,TGCAGTGCAGGGCGACAGGTCCTTAGCAATCAGCCCCAGCATTTT
14,TRBV7-9,-,-,TRBJ1-2,CASSLGAAGEGYTF,TGTGCCAGCAGCTTAGGAGCGGCAGGCGAGGGCTACACCTTC
13,TRBV10-3,TRBD1,-,TRBJ1-2,CAISRTGEYGYTF,TGTGCCATCAGTCGAACAGGGGAATATGGCTACACCTTC
18,TRBV10-3,TRBD2,few,TRBJ2-5,CAISVSRRGLAVQETQYF,TGTGCCATCAGTGTTAGTCGGAGGGGACTAGCGGTCCAAGAGACCCAGTACTTC
13,TRBV9,-,-,TRBJ2-3,CASSVASTDTQYF,TGTGCCAGCAGCGTGGCTTCCACAGATACGCAGTATTTT
16,TRBV5-1,TRBD1,-,TRBJ2-2,CASSAGQGANTGELFF,TGCGCCAGCAGCGCCGGACAGGGGGCGAACACCGGGGAGCTGTTTTTT
15,TRBV20-1,TRBD2,-,TRBJ2-3,CSAKTGTSGIDTQYF,TGCAGTGCAAAAACCGGGACTAGCGGGATTGATACGCAGTATTTT
19,TRBV6-2/TRBV6-3,TRBD1,-,TRBJ2-6,CASSYSRGTGPTGANVLTF,TGTGCCAGCAGTTACTCGAGAGGGACAGGGCCCACTGGGGCCAACGTCCTGACTTTC
20,TRBV3-1,TRBD2,few,TRBJ2-2,CASSLPRLTSGRASTGELFF,TGTGCCAGCAGCCTCCCCCGGCTGACTAGCGGGAGGGCGAGCACCGGGGAGCTGTTTTTT
12,TRBV7-9,-,few,TRBJ2-3,CASSPGVDTQYF,TGTGCCAGCAGCCCCGGGGTCGATACGCAGTATTTT
16,TRBV10-3,-,few,TRBJ1-5,CATLMRGALFNQPQHF,TGTGCCACCCTAATGAGGGGAGCCCTCTTCAATCAGCCCCAGCATTTT
15,TRBV10-3,-,few,TRBJ2-7,CAISDLRDRYYEQYF,TGTGCCATCAGTGACCTGAGGGATCGATACTACGAGCAGTACTTC
16,TRBV5-6,-,few,TRBJ2-5,CASSLARGARQETQYF,TGTGCCAGCAGCTTGGCCCGAGGGGCGAGGCAAGAGACCCAGTACTTC
16,TRBV28,TRBD1,few,TRBJ1-5,CASSPPQGPRNQPQHF,TGTGCCAGCAGTCCTCCACAGGGGCCCCGCAATCAGCCCCAGCATTTT
14,TRBV20-1,-,few,TRBJ2-7,CSARWDGSSYEQYF,TGCAGTGCTAGATGGGACGGGAGCTCCTACGAGCAGTACTTC
19,TRBV4-1,TRBD2,few,TRBJ2-2,CASSPPRLAGVTTTGELFF,TGCGCCAGCAGCCCCCCACGACTAGCGGGAGTAACGACCACCGGGGAGCTGTTTTTT
13,TRBV20-1,-,many,TRBJ2-7,CSARGGHIYEQYF,TGCAGTGCTAGAGGGGGACATATCTACGAGCAGTACTTC
15,TRBV7-3,-,few,TRBJ1-1,CASSFVRQGRTEAFF,TGTGCCAGCAGCTTCGTGAGGCAGGGAAGAACTGAAGCTTTCTTT
16,TRBV14,-,-,TRBJ2-5,CASSQAGTRGGETQYF,TGTGCCAGCAGCCAAGCCGGGACGAGGGGAGGAGAGACCCAGTACTTC
13,TRBV6-5,-,many,TRBJ2-1,CASSYSRNNEQFF,TGTGCCAGCAGTTACTCCCGGAACAATGAGCAGTTCTTC